The rows below give T cell receptor beta chains drawn from one sample of a study of identifying expanded T cells in peripheral blood. The assay was immunoSEQ multiplex PCR, and TCRdb's table has in-frame clones only and misses some. The sample yields fewer than 60,000 clones, about 80% seen once. The material sequenced was blood. The receptors derive from a person aged 18 to 70 in good health. CDR3s include the opening cysteine and the closing phenylalanine or tryptophan. A D gene is named only where the DNA matches it firmly. Part of the rows lack a size; the others show once, few, many or a class for expanded clones.

j_gene,d_gene,len,v_gene,abundance,CDR3aa,CDR3nt
TRBJ2-3,.,13,TRBV9,.,CASSVFDEDTQYF,TGTGCCAGCAGCGTTTTCGATGAAGATACGCAGTATTTT
TRBJ1-1,.,12,TRBV30,.,CAWTRTTTEAFF,TGTGCCTGGACTAGGACAACCACTGAAGCTTTCTTT
TRBJ1-4,TRBD1,17,TRBV4-1,once,CASSPAPDRATNEKLFF,TGCGCCAGCAGCCCTGCCCCGGACAGGGCAACTAATGAAAAACTGTTTTTT
TRBJ1-6,.,15,TRBV9,.,CASSESWARNSPLHF,TGTGCCAGCAGCGAATCGTGGGCAAGAAATTCACCCCTCCACTTT
TRBJ1-1,TRBD1,14,TRBV5-1,.,CASSQWTGVTEAFF,TGCGCCAGCAGCCAGTGGACAGGGGTGACTGAAGCTTTCTTT
TRBJ2-3,.,12,TRBV18,.,CASSPQGDTQYF,TGTGCCAGCTCACCACAGGGAGATACGCAGTATTTT
TRBJ2-7,TRBD2,13,TRBV11-2,.,CASSLQGRVEQYF,TGTGCCAGCAGCTTACAAGGGAGGGTCGAGCAGTACTTC
TRBJ1-1,.,12,TRBV2,.,CASSKGQSEAFF,TGTGCCAGCAGTAAAGGACAGAGTGAAGCTTTCTTT
TRBJ2-5,.,15,TRBV5-1,.,CASSLGGAWGETQYF,TGCGCCAGCAGCTTGGGCGGAGCGTGGGGAGAGACCCAGTACTTC
TRBJ2-1,.,15,TRBV4-3,.,CASSPKRLSYNEQFF,TGCGCCAGCAGTCCAAAGCGGTTATCCTACAATGAGCAGTTCTTC
TRBJ1-5,TRBD1,15,TRBV7-8,.,CASSLRTGRNQPQHF,TGTGCCAGCAGCTTACGGACAGGCCGCAATCAGCCCCAGCATTTT